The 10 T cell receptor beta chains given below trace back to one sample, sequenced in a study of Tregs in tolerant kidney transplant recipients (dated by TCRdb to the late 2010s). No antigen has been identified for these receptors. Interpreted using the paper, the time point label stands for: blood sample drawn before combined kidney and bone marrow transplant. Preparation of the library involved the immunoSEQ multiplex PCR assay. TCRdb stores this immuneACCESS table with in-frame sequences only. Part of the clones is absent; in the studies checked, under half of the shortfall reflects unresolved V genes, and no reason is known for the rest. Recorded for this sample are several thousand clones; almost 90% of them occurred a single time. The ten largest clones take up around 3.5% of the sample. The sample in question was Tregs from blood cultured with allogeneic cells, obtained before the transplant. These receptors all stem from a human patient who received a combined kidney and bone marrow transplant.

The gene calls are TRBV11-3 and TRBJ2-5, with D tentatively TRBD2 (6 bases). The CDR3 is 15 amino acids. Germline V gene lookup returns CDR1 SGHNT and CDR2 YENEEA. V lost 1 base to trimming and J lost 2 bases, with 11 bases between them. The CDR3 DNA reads TGTGCCAGCAGCTTAGGGGGTAGCGGACAAGAGACCCAGTACTTC. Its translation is CASSLGGSGQETQYF.

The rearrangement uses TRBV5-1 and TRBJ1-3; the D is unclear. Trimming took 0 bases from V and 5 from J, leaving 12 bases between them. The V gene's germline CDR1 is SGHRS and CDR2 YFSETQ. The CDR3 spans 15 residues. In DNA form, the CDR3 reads TGCGCCAGCAGCTTGGTTGGTGGGAGCAGAAACACCATATATTTT. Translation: CASSLVGGSRNTIYF.

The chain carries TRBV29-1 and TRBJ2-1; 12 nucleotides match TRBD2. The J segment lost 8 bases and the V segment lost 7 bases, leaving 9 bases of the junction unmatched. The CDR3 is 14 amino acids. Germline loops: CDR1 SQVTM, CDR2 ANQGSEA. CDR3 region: CSALAGGPKDEQFF. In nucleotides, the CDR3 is TGCAGCGCCCTAGCGGGGGGGCCCAAAGATGAGCAGTTCTTC.

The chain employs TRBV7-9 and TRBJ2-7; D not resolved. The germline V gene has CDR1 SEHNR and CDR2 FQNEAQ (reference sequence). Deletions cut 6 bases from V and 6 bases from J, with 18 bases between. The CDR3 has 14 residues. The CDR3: CASSNQEIRSEQYF. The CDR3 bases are TGTGCCAGCAGTAATCAGGAAATTCGAAGCGAGCAGTACTTC.

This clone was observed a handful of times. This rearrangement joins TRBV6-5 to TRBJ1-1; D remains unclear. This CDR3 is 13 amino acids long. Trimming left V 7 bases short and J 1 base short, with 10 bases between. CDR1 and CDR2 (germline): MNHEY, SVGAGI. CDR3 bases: TGTGCCAGCACCCTACGGGGGAACACTGAAGCTTTCTTT. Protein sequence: CASTLRGNTEAFF.

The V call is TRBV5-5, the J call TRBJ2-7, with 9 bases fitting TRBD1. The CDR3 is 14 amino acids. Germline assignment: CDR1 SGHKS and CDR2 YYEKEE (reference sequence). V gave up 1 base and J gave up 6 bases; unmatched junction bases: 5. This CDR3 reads CASSLWGQGTEQYF. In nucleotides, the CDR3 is TGTGCCAGCAGCTTGTGGGGACAGGGAACCGAGCAGTACTTC.

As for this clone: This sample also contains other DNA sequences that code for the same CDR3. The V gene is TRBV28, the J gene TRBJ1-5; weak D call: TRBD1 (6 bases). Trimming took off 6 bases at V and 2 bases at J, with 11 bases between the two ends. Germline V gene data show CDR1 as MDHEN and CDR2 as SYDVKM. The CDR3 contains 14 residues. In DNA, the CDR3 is TGTGCCAGCAGCGAGGGGGGTGGCAATCAGCCCCAGCATTTT. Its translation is CASSEGGGNQPQHF.

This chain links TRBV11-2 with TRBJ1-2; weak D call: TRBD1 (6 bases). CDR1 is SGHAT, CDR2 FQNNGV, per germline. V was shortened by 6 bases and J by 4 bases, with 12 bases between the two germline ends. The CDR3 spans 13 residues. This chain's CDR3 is CASSYRVGYGYTF. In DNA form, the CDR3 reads TGTGCCAGCAGTTACAGGGTTGGCTATGGCTACACCTTC.

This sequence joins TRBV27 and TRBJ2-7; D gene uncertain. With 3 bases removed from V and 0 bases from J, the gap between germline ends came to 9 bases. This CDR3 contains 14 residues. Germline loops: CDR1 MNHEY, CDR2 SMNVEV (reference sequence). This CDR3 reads CASSFRGSSYEQYF. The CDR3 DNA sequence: TGTGCCAGCAGTTTTCGCGGAAGCTCCTACGAGCAGTACTTC.

This CDR3 is CASSETGYEQYF. DNA for the CDR3: TGTGCCAGCAGTGAGACAGGCTACGAGCAGTACTTC. This chain uses TRBV6-1 with TRBJ2-7; TRBD1 might be the D (6 bases). Germline CDR1 is MNHNS and CDR2 is SASEGT. V gave up 3 bases and J gave up 3 bases, with 6 bases separating them. This CDR3 is 12 amino acids long.